This paragraph covers one TCR beta chain sequence. Its antigen is still unknown. Base-call qualities are not available, and no considerably larger clone is one nucleotide away. The treatment or condition label, read with the paper, signifies: around 19 received Ad26.COV2.S at low or high dose, single or two shots; 5 received placebo; per-sample allocation not given. Repertoires of vaccine and placebo recipients were sequenced from samples collected on day 63 after the first injection. Cohort 1b enrolled around 23 adults aged 18-55 years at a single site in Boston, USA, between 29 July and 7 August 2020. Ad26.COV2.S was a replication-incompetent adenovirus type 26 vector expressing a prefusion-stabilized SARS-CoV-2 spike protein from the original Wuhan strain. The entry originates in a study of Ad26.COV2.S vaccination and SARS-CoV-2 variants (dated by TCRdb to 2020 to 2023). With respect to the entire study: Donors in the vaccine arm were drawn from COV1001, a multicentre, randomized, double-blind, placebo-controlled phase I-IIa trial testing Ad26.COV2.S in healthy adults. A total of approximately 30 samples were included in the TCR-sequenced set, comprising around 19 Ad26.COV2.S vaccine recipients, 5 placebo recipients and 8 SARS-CoV-2 convalescent individuals. Trial participants were randomized into five groups of five: low-dose or high-dose Ad26.COV2.S given once or twice, or placebo on both occasions. The specificity and breadth of SARS-CoV-2-reactive T cell receptors after Ad26.COV2.S vaccination were assessed by TCRbeta repertoire sequencing. Ad26.COV2.S was given intramuscularly at 5x10^10 or 1x10^11 viral particles, as a single shot or as two shots 56 days apart. Blinding of investigators to trial group allocation was maintained during experiments and outcome assessment. The research as a whole found: Vaccine and placebo recipients had similar non-spike TCR breadth, a finding consistent with the vaccine containing only spike. Ad26.COV2.S recipients had higher spike-specific TCR breadth than placebo recipients (P = 0.0014). According to the authors, total T cell responses may have been underestimated by the TCR breadth and depth analyses. The study was not powered to compare responses between vaccine doses or regimens. After vaccination, substantial breadth of spike-specific CD8+ and CD4+ T cell responses was reported.

The CDR3, from cysteine to phenylalanine, totals 15 residues. Only the CDR3 part of the read is kept: 45 bases, read in frame from the first base. From the germline V gene, CDR1 is KGHSH and CDR2 is LQKENI. A distance of 9 bases separates the germline ends of V and J, which lose 0 bases and 0 bases respectively. The immunoSEQ Assay was the method used to sequence TCRbeta CDR3 regions. After extraction, genomic DNA underwent amplification by bias-controlled multiplex PCR, followed by high-throughput sequencing. On the authors' methods: Collapsing and filtering of sequences were performed to quantify the absolute abundance of each unique TCRbeta CDR3 region. T cell fraction was estimated by normalizing TCRbeta template counts to usable DNA, which was measured by amplifying reference genes present in all nucleated cells. Repertoire TCRs were annotated as SARS-CoV-2-specific by exact matching of V gene, CDR3 amino acid sequence and J gene to a known reactive TCR set. The reference SARS-CoV-2 TCR set was derived from MIRA and filtered for enrichment in COVID-19-positive ImmuneCODE repertoires, a step that removed public or cross-reactive TCRs. Based on the MIRA antigens, annotated TCRs were further analysed at the level of specific ORF or position within ORF. Depth was the summed frequency of annotated unique rearrangements, while breadth was defined as annotated unique rearrangements over total unique productive rearrangements. TCR breadth was compared between groups using two-sided Wilcoxon rank-sum tests. What TCRdb holds here is the immuneACCESS table cut down to in-frame rearrangements. Part of the clones is not present; checked against another copy, under half of the missing clones reflect an unresolved V gene, and the others are unexplained. That table gives V, J and clone size, and the DNA gave D and trimming. Recorded for this sample are some 320,000 clones; about 86% of them occurred a single time. In total, the top ten clones hold approximately 2% of the sample.

The sequence links TRBV18 to TRBJ2-7; confidence is insufficient to name the D gene. The material sequenced was peripheral blood, taken in a trial of Ad26.COV2.S vaccine versus placebo. The source of this sequence is a person between 18 and 59 years old who received the Ad26.COV2.S COVID-19 vaccine or a placebo. For the CDR3, the sequence is CASSPPGQSSYEQYF. The nucleotides are TGTGCCAGCTCACCACCGGGCCAAAGCTCCTACGAGCAGTACTTC.